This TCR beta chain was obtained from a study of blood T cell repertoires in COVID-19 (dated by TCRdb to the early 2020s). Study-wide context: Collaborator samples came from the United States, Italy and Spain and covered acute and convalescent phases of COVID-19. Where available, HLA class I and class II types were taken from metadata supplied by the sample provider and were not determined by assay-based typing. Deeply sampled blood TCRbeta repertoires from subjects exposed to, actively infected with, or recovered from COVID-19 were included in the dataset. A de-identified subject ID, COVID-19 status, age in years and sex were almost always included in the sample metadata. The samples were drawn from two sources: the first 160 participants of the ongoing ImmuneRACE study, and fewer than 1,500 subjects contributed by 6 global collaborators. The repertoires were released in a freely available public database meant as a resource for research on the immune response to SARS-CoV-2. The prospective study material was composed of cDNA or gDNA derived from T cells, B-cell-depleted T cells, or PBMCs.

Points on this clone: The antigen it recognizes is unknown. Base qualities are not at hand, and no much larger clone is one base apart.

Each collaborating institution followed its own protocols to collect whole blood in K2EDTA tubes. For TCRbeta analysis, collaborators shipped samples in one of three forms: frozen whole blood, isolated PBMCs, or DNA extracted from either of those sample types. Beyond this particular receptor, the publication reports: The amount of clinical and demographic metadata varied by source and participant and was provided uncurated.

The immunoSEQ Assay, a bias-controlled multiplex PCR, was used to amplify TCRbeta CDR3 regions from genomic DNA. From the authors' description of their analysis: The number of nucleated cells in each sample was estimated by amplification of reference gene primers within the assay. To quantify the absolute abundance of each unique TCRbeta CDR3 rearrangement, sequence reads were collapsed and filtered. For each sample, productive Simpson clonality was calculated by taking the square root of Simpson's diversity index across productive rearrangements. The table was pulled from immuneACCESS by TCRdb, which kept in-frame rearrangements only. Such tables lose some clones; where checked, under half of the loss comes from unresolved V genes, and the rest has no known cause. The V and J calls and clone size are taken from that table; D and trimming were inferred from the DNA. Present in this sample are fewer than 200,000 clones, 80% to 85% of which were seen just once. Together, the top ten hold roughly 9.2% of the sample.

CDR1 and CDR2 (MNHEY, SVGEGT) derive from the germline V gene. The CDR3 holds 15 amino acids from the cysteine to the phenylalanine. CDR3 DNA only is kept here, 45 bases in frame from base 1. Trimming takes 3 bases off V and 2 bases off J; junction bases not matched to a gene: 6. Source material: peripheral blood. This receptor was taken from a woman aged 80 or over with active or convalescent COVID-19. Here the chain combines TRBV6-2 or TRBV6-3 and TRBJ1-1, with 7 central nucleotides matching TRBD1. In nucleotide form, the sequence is TGTGCCAGCAGTTATGGGACAGTTGGAAACACTGAAGCTTTCTTT. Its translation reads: CASSYGTVGNTEAFF.